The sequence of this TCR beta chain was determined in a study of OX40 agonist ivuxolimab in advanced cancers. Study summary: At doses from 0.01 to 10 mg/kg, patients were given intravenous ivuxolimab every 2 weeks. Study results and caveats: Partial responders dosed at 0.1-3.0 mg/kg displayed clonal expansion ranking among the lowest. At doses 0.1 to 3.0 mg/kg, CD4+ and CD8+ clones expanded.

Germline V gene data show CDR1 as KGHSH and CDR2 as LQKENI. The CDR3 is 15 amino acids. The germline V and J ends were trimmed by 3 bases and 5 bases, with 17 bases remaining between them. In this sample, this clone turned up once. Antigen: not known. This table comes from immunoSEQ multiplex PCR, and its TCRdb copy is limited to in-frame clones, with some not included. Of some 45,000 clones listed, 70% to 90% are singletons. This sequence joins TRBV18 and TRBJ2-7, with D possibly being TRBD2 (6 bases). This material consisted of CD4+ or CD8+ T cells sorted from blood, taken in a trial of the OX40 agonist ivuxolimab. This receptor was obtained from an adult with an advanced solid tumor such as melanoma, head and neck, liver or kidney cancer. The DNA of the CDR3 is TGTGCCAGCTCACCGGGGGGTAACCTCCTGAACGAGCAGTACTTC. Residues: CASSPGGNLLNEQYF.